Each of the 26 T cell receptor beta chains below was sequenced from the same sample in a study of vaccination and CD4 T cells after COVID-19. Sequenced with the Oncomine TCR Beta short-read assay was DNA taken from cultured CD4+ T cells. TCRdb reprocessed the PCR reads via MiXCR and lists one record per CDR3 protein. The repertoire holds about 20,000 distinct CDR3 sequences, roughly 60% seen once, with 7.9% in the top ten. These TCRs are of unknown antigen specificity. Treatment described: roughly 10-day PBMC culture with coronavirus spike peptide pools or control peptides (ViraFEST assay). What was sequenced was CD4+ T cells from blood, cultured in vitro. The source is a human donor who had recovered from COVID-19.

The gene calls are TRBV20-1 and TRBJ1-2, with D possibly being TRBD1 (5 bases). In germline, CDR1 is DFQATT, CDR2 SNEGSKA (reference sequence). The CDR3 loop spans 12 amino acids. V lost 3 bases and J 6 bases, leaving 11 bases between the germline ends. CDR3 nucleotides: TGCAGTGCTAGTCCGGGGGAAAATGGCTACACCTTC. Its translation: CSASPGENGYTF.

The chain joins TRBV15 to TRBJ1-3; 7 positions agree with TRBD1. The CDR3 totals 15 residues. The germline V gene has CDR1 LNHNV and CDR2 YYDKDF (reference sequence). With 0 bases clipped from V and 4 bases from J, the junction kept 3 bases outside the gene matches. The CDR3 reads CATSRDTGDGNTIYF. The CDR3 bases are TGTGCCACCAGCAGAGATACAGGGGACGGAAACACCATATATTTT.

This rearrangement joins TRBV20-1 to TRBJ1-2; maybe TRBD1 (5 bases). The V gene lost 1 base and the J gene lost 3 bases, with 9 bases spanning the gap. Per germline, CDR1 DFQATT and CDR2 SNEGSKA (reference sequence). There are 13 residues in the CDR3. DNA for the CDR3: TGCAGTGCTAGAGTAGGGGCAGACTATGGCTACACCTTC. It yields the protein CSARVGADYGYTF.

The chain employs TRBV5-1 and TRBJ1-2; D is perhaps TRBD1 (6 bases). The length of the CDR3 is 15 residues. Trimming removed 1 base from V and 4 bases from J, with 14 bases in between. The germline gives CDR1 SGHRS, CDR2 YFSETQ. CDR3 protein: CASSLIGRGGYGYTF. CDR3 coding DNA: TGCGCCAGCAGCTTGATAGGGCGAGGGGGCTATGGCTACACCTTC.

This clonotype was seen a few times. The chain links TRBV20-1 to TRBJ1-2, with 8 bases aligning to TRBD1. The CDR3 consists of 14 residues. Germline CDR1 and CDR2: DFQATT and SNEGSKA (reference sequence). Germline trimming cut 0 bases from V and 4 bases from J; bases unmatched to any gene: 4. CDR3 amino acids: CSARDRGRGYGYTF. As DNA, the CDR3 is TGCAGTGCTAGAGACAGGGGGCGGGGCTATGGCTACACCTTC.

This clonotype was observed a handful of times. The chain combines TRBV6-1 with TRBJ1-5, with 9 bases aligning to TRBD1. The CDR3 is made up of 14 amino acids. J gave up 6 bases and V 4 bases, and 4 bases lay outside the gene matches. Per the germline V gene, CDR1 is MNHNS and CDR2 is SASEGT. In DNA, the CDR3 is TGTGCCAGCAGTGTAGAGGACAGGGGTCAGCCCCAGCATTTT. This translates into CASSVEDRGQPQHF.

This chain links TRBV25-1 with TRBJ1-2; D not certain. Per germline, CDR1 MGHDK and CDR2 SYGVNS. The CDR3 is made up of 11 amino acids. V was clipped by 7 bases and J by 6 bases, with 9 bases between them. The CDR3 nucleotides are TGTGCCAGCACCGGAGGTCATGGCTACACCTTC. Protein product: CASTGGHGYTF.

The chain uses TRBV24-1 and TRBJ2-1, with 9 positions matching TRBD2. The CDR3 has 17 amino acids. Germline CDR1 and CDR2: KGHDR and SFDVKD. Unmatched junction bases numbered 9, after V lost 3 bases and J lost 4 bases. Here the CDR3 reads CATSDAGVTSGYNEQFF. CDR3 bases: TGTGCCACCAGTGATGCGGGGGTGACTAGCGGTTACAATGAGCAGTTCTTC.

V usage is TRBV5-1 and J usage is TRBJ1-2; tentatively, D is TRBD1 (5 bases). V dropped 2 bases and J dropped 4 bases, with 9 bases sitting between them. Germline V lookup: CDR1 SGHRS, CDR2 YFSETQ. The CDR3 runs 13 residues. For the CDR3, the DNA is TGCGCCAGCAGCTTTCCACAGGTCTATGGCTACACCTTC. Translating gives CASSFPQVYGYTF.

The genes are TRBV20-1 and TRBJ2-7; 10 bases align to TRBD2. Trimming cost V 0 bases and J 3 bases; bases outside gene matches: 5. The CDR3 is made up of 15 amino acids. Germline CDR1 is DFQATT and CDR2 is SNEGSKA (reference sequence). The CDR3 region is CSARDPTSGIYEQYF. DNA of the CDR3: TGCAGTGCTAGAGATCCCACTAGCGGGATCTACGAGCAGTACTTC.

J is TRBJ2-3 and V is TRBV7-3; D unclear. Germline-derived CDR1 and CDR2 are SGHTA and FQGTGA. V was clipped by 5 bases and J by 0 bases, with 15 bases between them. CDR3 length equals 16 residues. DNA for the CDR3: TGTGCCAGCAGCAAACAAAGAACGACTAGCACAGATACGCAGTATTTT. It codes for CASSKQRTTSTDTQYF.

This CDR3 is CASRRLAAQETQYF. The CDR3 bases are TGTGCCAGCAGGCGACTAGCTGCCCAAGAGACCCAGTACTTC. The chain links TRBV27 to TRBJ2-5; 7 nucleotides agree with TRBD2. Trimming cost V 6 bases and J 1 base; bases outside gene matches: 5. In germline, CDR1 is MNHEY, CDR2 SMNVEV (reference sequence). CDR3 length: 14 residues.

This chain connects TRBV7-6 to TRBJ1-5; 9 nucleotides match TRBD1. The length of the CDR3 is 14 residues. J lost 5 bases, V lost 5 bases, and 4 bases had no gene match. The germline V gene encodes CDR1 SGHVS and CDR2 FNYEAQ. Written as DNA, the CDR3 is TGTGCCAGCAGCAAGGGACAGGGAGATCAGCCCCAGCATTTT. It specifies CASSKGQGDQPQHF. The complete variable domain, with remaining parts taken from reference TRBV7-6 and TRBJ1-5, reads GAGVSQSPRYKVTKRGQDVALRCDPISGHVSLYWYRQALGQGPEFLTYFNYEAQQDKSGLPNDRFSAERPEGSISTLTIQRTEQRDSAMYRCASSKGQGDQPQHFGDGTRLSIL.

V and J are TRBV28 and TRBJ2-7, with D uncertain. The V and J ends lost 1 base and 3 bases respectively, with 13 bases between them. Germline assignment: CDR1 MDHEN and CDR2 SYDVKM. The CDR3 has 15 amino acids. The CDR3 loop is CASSLLGPAGYEQYF. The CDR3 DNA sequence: TGTGCCAGCAGTTTATTAGGGCCAGCCGGCTACGAGCAGTACTTC.

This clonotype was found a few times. The CDR3 here is CASSSGRVTSTQHF. In nucleotides, the CDR3 is TGTGCCAGCAGTTCAGGGAGGGTAACATCGACCCAGCATTTT. The rearrangement uses TRBV27 and TRBJ1-5, with D tentatively TRBD1 (5 bases). Trimming took off 4 bases at V and 11 bases at J, with 18 bases between the two ends. Germline V gives CDR1 MNHEY, CDR2 SMNVEV (reference sequence). There are 14 residues in the CDR3.

The CDR3 loop is CSANPGRSNQPQHF. For the CDR3, the DNA is TGCAGTGCTAACCCGGGTAGAAGCAATCAGCCCCAGCATTTT. J is TRBJ1-5 and V is TRBV20-1; D is unresolved. This CDR3 comprises 14 residues. The ends were cut back, 4 bases at V and 1 base at J, with 11 bases in the middle. The germline CDR1 and CDR2 sequences are DFQATT and SNEGSKA (reference sequence).

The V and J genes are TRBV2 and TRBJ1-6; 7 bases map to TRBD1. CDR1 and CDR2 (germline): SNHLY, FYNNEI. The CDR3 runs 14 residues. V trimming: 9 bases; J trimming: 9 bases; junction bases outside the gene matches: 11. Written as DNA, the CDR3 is TGTGCCAGTAGCGGACGACAGGGAAGTTCACCCCTCCACTTT. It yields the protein CASSGRQGSSPLHF.

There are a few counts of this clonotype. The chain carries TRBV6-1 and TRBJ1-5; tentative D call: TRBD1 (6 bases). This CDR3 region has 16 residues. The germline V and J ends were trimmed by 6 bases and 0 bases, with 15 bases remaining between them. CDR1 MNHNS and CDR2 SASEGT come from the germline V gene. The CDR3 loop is CASRDSQGNSNQPQHF. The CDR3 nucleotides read TGTGCCAGCAGGGACTCCCAGGGGAATAGCAATCAGCCCCAGCATTTT.

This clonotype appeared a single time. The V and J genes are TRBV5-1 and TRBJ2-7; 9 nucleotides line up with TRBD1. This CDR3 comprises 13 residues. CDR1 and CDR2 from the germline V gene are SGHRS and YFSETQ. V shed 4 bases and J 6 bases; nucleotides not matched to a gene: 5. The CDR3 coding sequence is TGCGCCAGCAGCCTCGGACAGGGGATCGAGCAGTACTTC. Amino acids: CASSLGQGIEQYF.

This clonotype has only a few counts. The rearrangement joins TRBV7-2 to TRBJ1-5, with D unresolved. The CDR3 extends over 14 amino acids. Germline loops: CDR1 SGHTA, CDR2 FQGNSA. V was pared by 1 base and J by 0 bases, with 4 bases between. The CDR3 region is CASSLGTSNQPQHF. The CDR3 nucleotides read TGTGCCAGCAGCTTAGGGACTAGCAATCAGCCCCAGCATTTT.

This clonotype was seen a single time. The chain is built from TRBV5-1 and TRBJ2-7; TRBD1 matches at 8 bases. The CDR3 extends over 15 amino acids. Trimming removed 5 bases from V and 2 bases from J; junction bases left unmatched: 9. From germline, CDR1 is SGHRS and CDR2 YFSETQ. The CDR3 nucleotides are TGCGCCAGCAGACGCATGAGACAGGGGCCCTACGAGCAGTACTTC. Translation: CASRRMRQGPYEQYF.

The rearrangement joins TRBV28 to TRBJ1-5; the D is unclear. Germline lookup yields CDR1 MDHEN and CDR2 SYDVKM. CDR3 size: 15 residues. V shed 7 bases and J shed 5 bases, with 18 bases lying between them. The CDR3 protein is CASKLTGSTYQPQHF. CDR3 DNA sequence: TGTGCCAGCAAACTTACCGGGAGCACTTATCAGCCCCAGCATTTT.

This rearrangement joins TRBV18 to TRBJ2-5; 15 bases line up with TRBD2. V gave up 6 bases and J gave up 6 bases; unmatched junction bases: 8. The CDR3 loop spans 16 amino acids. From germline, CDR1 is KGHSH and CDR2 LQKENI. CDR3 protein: CASSPGTSGRIKTQYF. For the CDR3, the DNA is TGTGCCAGCTCGCCCGGGACTAGCGGGAGGATAAAGACCCAGTACTTC.

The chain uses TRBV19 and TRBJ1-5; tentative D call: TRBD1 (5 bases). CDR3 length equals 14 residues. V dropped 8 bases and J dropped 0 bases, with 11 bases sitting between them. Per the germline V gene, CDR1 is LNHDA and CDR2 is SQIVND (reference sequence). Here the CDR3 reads CASYHQGSNQPQHF. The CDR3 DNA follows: TGTGCCAGTTATCACCAGGGTAGCAATCAGCCCCAGCATTTT. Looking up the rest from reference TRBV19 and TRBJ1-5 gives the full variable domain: DGGITQSPKYLFRKEGQNVTLSCEQNLNHDAMYWYRQDPGQGLRLIYYSQIVNDFQKGDIAEGYSVSREKKESFPLTVTSAQKNPTAFYLCASYHQGSNQPQHFGDGTRLSIL.

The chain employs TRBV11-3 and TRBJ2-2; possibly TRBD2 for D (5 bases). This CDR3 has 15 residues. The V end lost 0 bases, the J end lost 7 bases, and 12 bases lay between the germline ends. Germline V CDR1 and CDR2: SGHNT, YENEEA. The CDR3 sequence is CASSLEVGVGGELFF. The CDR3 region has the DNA TGTGCCAGCAGCTTAGAGGTGGGAGTAGGCGGGGAGCTGTTTTTT.

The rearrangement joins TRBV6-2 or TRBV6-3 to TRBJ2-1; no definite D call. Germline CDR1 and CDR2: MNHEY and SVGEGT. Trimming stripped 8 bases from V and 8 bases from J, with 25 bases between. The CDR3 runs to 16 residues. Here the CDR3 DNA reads TGTGCCAGCTCCACCGGGCCCCCCATAGATGGCGATGAGCAGTTCTTC. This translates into CASSTGPPIDGDEQFF.